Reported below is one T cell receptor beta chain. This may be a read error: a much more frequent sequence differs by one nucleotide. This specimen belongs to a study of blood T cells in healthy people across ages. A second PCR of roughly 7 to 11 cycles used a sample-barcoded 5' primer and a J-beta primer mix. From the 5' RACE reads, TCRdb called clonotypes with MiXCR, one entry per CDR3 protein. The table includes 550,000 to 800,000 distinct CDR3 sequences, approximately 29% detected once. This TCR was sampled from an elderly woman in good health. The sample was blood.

This chain's CDR3 is CASRPAGGEAQYF. CDR3 coding DNA: TGTGCCAGCAGGCCTGCCGGAGGAGAGGCCCAGTACTTC. The rearrangement joins TRBV12-3 or TRBV12-4 to TRBJ2-5; tentative D call: TRBD2 (5 bases). The CDR3 sequence is 13 residues long.